A few counts support the clone carrying this T cell receptor beta chain. This specimen belongs to a study of blood T cells in healthy people across ages. Together with a sample-barcoded 5' primer, a J-beta primer mix was included in a second PCR lasting roughly 6 to 12 cycles. TCRdb independently ran MiXCR on the 5' RACE reads; one entry per CDR3 protein. Altogether 500,000 to 650,000 distinct CDR3 sequences are present, around a quarter being singletons, with the ten largest covering 3% to 4%. This same sample was also taken into another study, of T cells of mothers and their children. That study adds: Amplification in the second PCR used the M1S primer, which added sample barcodes and 2-4 random nucleotides. Every mother produced more than 8.5 million TCR beta CDR3 reads, whereas every child provided 2.5 million to 3 million.

This TCR derives from a boy aged 2 to 9 in good health. Material for sequencing was blood.

CDR3 sequence: CASSSQHSSDEQFF. The DNA for the CDR3 is TGTGCCAGCAGCTCACAACACTCTAGCGATGAGCAGTTCTTC. V is TRBV7-6 and J is TRBJ2-1, with D maybe TRBD2 (6 bases). Per the germline V gene, CDR1 is SGHVS and CDR2 is FNYEAQ. The V end lost 4 bases, the J end lost 8 bases, and 15 bases lay between the germline ends. The CDR3 contains 14 residues.